Listed below are T cell receptor beta chains from one sample, sequenced in a study of blood T cell repertoires in COVID-19. TCRdb's table, derived via immunoSEQ multiplex PCR, lists solely in-frame clones and lacks some. Counted here are 350,000 to 550,000 clones, about 85% occurring once; the ten biggest clones make up about 2%. The specimen was PBMCs or T cells enriched from blood (not recorded which). The receptors were gathered from a young woman with acute COVID-19. Each CDR3 is given with its conserved first and last residue. Fields, in order: CDR3 protein, V gene, J gene.

CASSLVPGQGAGNEQFF	TRBV11-2	TRBJ2-1
CASTEAMGSGNTIYF	TRBV10-1	TRBJ1-3
CASSSGGGGYSYEQYF	TRBV11-2	TRBJ2-7
CASSDIPLDRGQVSSTDTQYF	TRBV2	TRBJ2-3
CASGFRGDGYTF	TRBV27	TRBJ1-2
CASSLAGRDYGYTF	TRBV7-2	TRBJ1-2
CASSSRHGGQGPAYEQYF	TRBV7-9	TRBJ2-7
CASRRTAGGSYNEQFF	TRBV5-1	TRBJ2-1
CASSVQGRSSNQPQHF	TRBV19	TRBJ1-5
CASSVSGLRNEQFF	TRBV9	TRBJ2-1
CASSTTGKFVNSPLHF	TRBV28	TRBJ1-6